What follows are 31 T cell receptor beta chains derived from one specimen sequenced in a study of T-cell memory formation after mild COVID-19. From the 5' RACE reads, TCRdb called clonotypes with MiXCR, one entry per CDR3 protein. This table has roughly 350,000 distinct CDR3 sequences, roughly an eighth appearing once. Sequencing input: PBMCs or a T cell subset sorted from them (not recorded which). Source of these receptors: a young man who had mild COVID-19 (a few samples of this study predate the infection). Cell type and time point are not known.

This clonotype showed up just a few times. The chain couples TRBV7-9 to TRBJ2-3; D unclear. CDR3 size: 13 residues. Per the germline V gene, CDR1 is SEHNR and CDR2 is FQNEAQ (reference sequence). Deletions cut 1 base from V and 4 bases from J, with 6 bases between. The CDR3 region has the DNA TGTGCCAGCAGCTTAGATGCCGCAGATACGCAGTATTTT. As protein: CASSLDAADTQYF.

The chain joins TRBV18 to TRBJ2-7; D tentatively reads TRBD1 or TRBD2 (6 bases each). The CDR3 consists of 14 residues. V was shortened by 4 bases and J by 6 bases, with 16 bases between the two germline ends. The V gene's germline CDR1 is KGHSH and CDR2 LQKENI. The DNA of the CDR3 is TGTGCCAGCTCACAAACCCCAGGGGAGGCCGAGCAGTACGTC. Translating it yields CASSQTPGEAEQYV.

In this sample, this clonotype turned up many times. The genes are TRBV3-1 and TRBJ1-1; 7 bases match TRBD1. CDR1 and CDR2 (germline): LGHDT, YNNKEL (reference sequence). The CDR3 has 14 residues. The junction had 3 bases not matched to a gene; V was cut back by 4 bases and J by 1 base. DNA for the CDR3: TGTGCCAGCAGCCGGGGACAGTCGAACACTGAAGCTTTCTTT. This sequence encodes CASSRGQSNTEAFF.

This chain uses TRBV5-5 with TRBJ2-7; 12 bases agree with TRBD1. Germline lookup yields CDR1 SGHKS and CDR2 YYEKEE (reference sequence). Trimming removed 4 bases from V and 9 bases from J; junction bases left unmatched: 11. The length of the CDR3 is 15 residues. For the CDR3, the DNA is TGTGCCAGCAGCACCCCCGGGACAGGGGGCAGGGGGCAGTACTTC. As protein: CASSTPGTGGRGQYF.

This rearrangement joins TRBV4-2 to TRBJ2-1, with 8 bases aligning to TRBD2. The V gene's germline CDR1 is LGHNA and CDR2 YNFKEQ. This CDR3 is built from 16 residues. Trimming at V came to 4 bases and at J to 5 bases, leaving 10 bases not matched to a gene. CDR3 sequence (DNA): TGTGCCAGCAGCCCGCATGCGGGAGGAGTCAACAATGAGCAGTTCTTC. Its translation is CASSPHAGGVNNEQFF.

This sequence joins TRBV7-8 and TRBJ1-1; D uncertain. Trimming removed 2 bases from V and 11 bases from J, with 12 bases in between. Germline CDR1 is SGHVS and CDR2 is FQNEAQ. CDR3 length: 12 residues. As DNA, the CDR3 is TGTGCCAGCAGCTTACTTCCCCTCGCGGCTTTCTTT. This codes for CASSLLPLAAFF.

In its sample, this clonotype was seen a few times. The genes are TRBV12-3 or TRBV12-4 and TRBJ1-5; D uncertain. The CDR3 totals 15 residues. V lost 1 base to trimming and J lost 4 bases, with 11 bases between them. The DNA for the CDR3 is TGTGCCAGCAGTTTAGATGGGATCCTAAATCAGCCCCAGCATTTT. This gives the protein CASSLDGILNQPQHF.

This clonotype was found a few times. This chain uses TRBV18 with TRBJ2-1; 8 nucleotides agree with TRBD2. The V gene end was trimmed by 3 bases and the J gene end by 8 bases; junction bases not matched to a gene: 12. This CDR3 contains 16 residues. CDR1 and CDR2 (germline): KGHSH, LQKENI. CDR3 protein: CASSPAGGSRGYEQFF. CDR3 DNA sequence: TGTGCCAGCTCACCGGCGGGGGGCTCCCGGGGGTATGAGCAGTTCTTC. Combining the CDR3 with reference TRBV18 and TRBJ2-1 gives the whole variable domain NAGVMQNPRHLVRRRGQEARLRCSPMKGHSHVYWYRQLPEEGLKFMVYLQKENIIDESGMPKERFSAEFPKEGPSILRIQQVVRGDSAAYFCASSPAGGSRGYEQFFGPGTRLTVL.

Ten or more counts support this clonotype. The chain employs TRBV11-2 and TRBJ2-1; 10 bases map to TRBD1. Germline V gene data show CDR1 as SGHAT and CDR2 as FQNNGV. This CDR3 has 14 residues. The ends lost 6 bases at V and 12 bases at J; junction bases unmatched: 11. CDR3 DNA: TGTGCCAGCAGAACCCGGGACAGGGGCATGGGGCAGTTCTTC. Its translation is CASRTRDRGMGQFF.

This clonotype was observed many times. V gene TRBV11-2 combines with J gene TRBJ2-3; 10 bases line up with TRBD2. The J segment lost 3 bases and the V segment lost 8 bases, leaving 2 bases of the junction unmatched. Germline V gene sequence: CDR1 SGHAT, CDR2 FQNNGV. The CDR3 has 13 residues. DNA for the CDR3: TGTGCCAGCGCACTAGCGGGAACAGATACGCAGTATTTT. This sequence encodes CASALAGTDTQYF.

The chain joins TRBV15 to TRBJ2-3; D perhaps matches TRBD2 (7 bases). V was pared by 8 bases and J by 5 bases, with 20 bases between. CDR3 length: 15 residues. The germline gives CDR1 LNHNV, CDR2 YYDKDF (reference sequence). This CDR3 is CATWGGRGREDTQYF. The CDR3 DNA sequence: TGTGCCACCTGGGGGGGGCGTGGGAGAGAAGATACGCAGTATTTT.

This clonotype was picked up a small number of times. The chain carries TRBV12-3 or TRBV12-4 and TRBJ1-6, with 11 bases matching TRBD1. The V gene end was trimmed by 4 bases and the J gene end by 9 bases; junction bases not matched to a gene: 5. The CDR3 is 15 amino acids. The DNA for the CDR3 is TGTGCCAGCAGTTACTACGGACAGGGGGCTTCACCCCTCCACTTT. This sequence encodes CASSYYGQGASPLHF.

This chain uses TRBV5-1 with TRBJ1-2; TRBD1 might be the D (5 bases). The germline V and J ends were trimmed by 5 bases and 0 bases, with 20 bases remaining between them. There are 17 residues in the CDR3. In germline, CDR1 is SGHRS, CDR2 YFSETQ. CDR3 DNA sequence: TGCGCCAGCAGACACCACCGGAGAGGGGCTTCTAACTATGGCTACACCTTC. Protein product: CASRHHRRGASNYGYTF. The full variable domain, its missing parts supplied by reference TRBV5-1 and TRBJ1-2, is KAGVTQTPRYLIKTRGQQVTLSCSPISGHRSVSWYQQTPGQGLQFLFEYFSETQRNKGNFPGRFSGRQFSNSRSEMNVSTLELGDSALYLCASRHHRRGASNYGYTFGSGTRLTVV.

This clonotype has just one count. This may stem from a read error, because a much larger clone lies one nucleotide away. The CDR3 loop is CATEDLNREETLYF. The CDR3 bases are TGTGCCACCGAAGATTTGAATAGAGAAGAGACCCTGTACTTC. This chain connects TRBV12-3 or TRBV12-4 to TRBJ2-5, with D unresolved. The CDR3 spans 14 residues.

The chain employs TRBV20-1 and TRBJ2-1; 8 bases match TRBD2. This CDR3 comprises 11 residues. The V segment lost 5 bases and the J segment 9 bases; nucleotides outside the gene matches: 3. Germline CDR1 reads DFQATT; CDR2 reads SNEGSKA (reference sequence). The CDR3 region is CSAVSGGEQFF. CDR3 DNA: TGCAGTGCTGTGAGCGGGGGTGAGCAGTTCTTC.

This clonotype was counted a few times. This chain joins TRBV29-1 and TRBJ1-4, with D possibly matching TRBD1 (6 bases). The V and J ends lost 6 bases and 5 bases respectively, with 22 bases between them. Germline CDR1 is SQVTM and CDR2 is ANQGSEA. The CDR3 totals 16 residues. CDR3 in amino acids: CSVATGTPVLNEKLFF. For the CDR3, the DNA is TGCAGCGTGGCGACCGGGACACCAGTACTAAATGAAAAACTGTTTTTT.

The chain couples TRBV6-6 to TRBJ1-1; D gene unclear. Germline loops: CDR1 MNHNY, CDR2 SVGAGI (reference sequence). CDR3 size: 12 residues. Between the trimmed V and J ends, which lost 2 bases and 6 bases, there was a span of 7 bases. CDR3 protein: CASSYPGAEAFF. The CDR3 DNA reads as TGTGCCAGCAGTTACCCTGGGGCTGAAGCTTTCTTT.

This clonotype has only a few counts. The rearrangement joins TRBV4-2 to TRBJ2-5; no definite D call. Trimming left V 2 bases short and J 0 bases short, with 4 bases between. Germline values: CDR1 LGHNA, CDR2 YNFKEQ. This CDR3 is 13 amino acids long. CDR3 sequence (DNA): TGTGCCAGCAGCCAAAAAGACCAAGAGACCCAGTACTTC. Its translation is CASSQKDQETQYF.

This clonotype was found a few times. A read error may account for a junction end that differs from germline. The genes are TRBV5-1 and TRBJ1-1; D possibly corresponds to TRBD1 (5 bases). CDR3 length equals 15 residues. Per germline, CDR1 SGHRS and CDR2 YFSETQ. The CDR3 region has the DNA TGCGCCAGCAGCTTGGCGCCAGGGATGAACATTGAAGCTTTCTTT. Protein: CASSLAPGMNIEAFF.

This clonotype was seen a few times. The rearrangement uses TRBV5-1 and TRBJ2-3; TRBD2 matches 7 bases. There are 14 residues in the CDR3. Germline V gene lookup returns CDR1 SGHRS and CDR2 YFSETQ. The ends lost 4 bases at V and 6 bases at J; junction bases unmatched: 8. CDR3 sequence (DNA): TGCGCCAGCAGCAGCCCCAGGGAGGGTGATACGCAGTATTTT. Translation gives CASSSPREGDTQYF.

The chain recombines TRBV7-6 with TRBJ2-7; D might be TRBD1 or TRBD2, each matching 5 bases. The CDR3 extends over 16 amino acids. V was trimmed by 2 bases and J by 2 bases, leaving 16 bases between them. CDR1 is SGHVS, CDR2 FNYEAQ, per germline. The CDR3 spells CASSLTDRGAPYEQYF. DNA for the CDR3: TGTGCCAGCAGCTTAACAGACAGAGGGGCACCCTACGAGCAGTACTTC. The full variable domain, its missing parts supplied by reference TRBV7-6 and TRBJ2-7, is GAGVSQSPRYKVTKRGQDVALRCDPISGHVSLYWYRQALGQGPEFLTYFNYEAQQDKSGLPNDRFSAERPEGSISTLTIQRTEQRDSAMYRCASSLTDRGAPYEQYFGPGTRLTVT.

This clonotype appeared a few times. The J gene is TRBJ2-3, the V gene TRBV27, with 7 nucleotides matching TRBD1. V lost 6 bases to trimming and J lost 3 bases; unmatched junction nucleotides: 12. Looked up from germline, CDR1 is MNHEY and CDR2 is SMNVEV (reference sequence). The CDR3 has 16 residues. CDR3 DNA: TGTGCCAGCAGAAGCCAACCAGGGGGAAGTACAGATACGCAGTATTTT. It specifies CASRSQPGGSTDTQYF.

This rearrangement joins TRBV7-9 to TRBJ1-2; maybe TRBD1 (6 bases). Germline V lookup: CDR1 SEHNR, CDR2 FQNEAQ (reference sequence). The CDR3 sequence is 17 residues long. V was cut by 5 bases and J by 2 bases, with 21 bases left in between. CDR3 DNA sequence: TGTGCCAGCAGCCGGCCAGGGGCCTCCTCAATGAACTATGGCTACACCTTC. Protein product: CASSRPGASSMNYGYTF.

Ten or more counts support this clonotype. The chain recombines TRBV6-2 or TRBV6-3 with TRBJ1-1; a possible D gene is TRBD1 (5 bases). Germline V gene lookup returns CDR1 MNHEY and CDR2 SVGEGT. The CDR3 contains 17 residues. Trimming removed 1 base at V and 4 bases at J, with 19 bases between. The CDR3 bases are TGTGCCAGCAGTTACTTCCTAACAGGTAGATACGTCACTGAAGCTTTCTTT. It is translated as CASSYFLTGRYVTEAFF.

This clonotype was recorded a few times. The chain links TRBV4-2 to TRBJ1-2; D remains ambiguous. V was trimmed by 0 bases and J by 1 base, leaving 0 bases between them. Germline loops: CDR1 LGHNA, CDR2 YNFKEQ. The CDR3 is 12 residues long. The CDR3 region has the DNA TGTGCCAGCAGCCAAGATAACTATGGCTACACCTTC. Its translation is CASSQDNYGYTF.

The chain recombines TRBV7-9 with TRBJ1-6, with 9 positions matching TRBD1. CDR1 and CDR2 from the germline V gene are SEHNR and FQNEAQ (reference sequence). The V segment lost 4 bases and the J segment 6 bases; nucleotides outside the gene matches: 4. The CDR3 runs 15 residues. The CDR3: CASSWTGEFNSPLHF. The CDR3 DNA reads TGTGCCAGCAGCTGGACAGGGGAGTTTAATTCACCCCTCCACTTT.

This clonotype was counted a few times. The rearrangement uses TRBV9 and TRBJ2-3; D not resolved. This CDR3 comprises 16 residues. The germline V gene encodes CDR1 SGDLS and CDR2 YYNGEE. Between the trimmed V and J ends, which lost 0 bases and 0 bases, there was a span of 11 bases. The CDR3 region is CASSVGVAVSTDTQYF. The CDR3, as DNA: TGTGCCAGCAGCGTAGGAGTTGCGGTTAGCACAGATACGCAGTATTTT.

The chain employs TRBV4-2 and TRBJ2-5, with 7 bases identical to TRBD1. The V gene's germline CDR1 is LGHNA and CDR2 YNFKEQ. The CDR3 spans 16 residues. The trim removed 0 bases at V and 5 bases at J, leaving 9 bases unmatched. CDR3 sequence: CASSQDEGAWRETQYF. CDR3 nucleotide sequence: TGTGCCAGCAGCCAAGATGAGGGGGCTTGGCGGGAGACCCAGTACTTC.

This clonotype has only a few counts. The rearrangement joins TRBV10-3 to TRBJ2-2; possibly TRBD2 for D (5 bases). Germline V gene sequence: CDR1 ENHRY, CDR2 SYGVKD. The CDR3 length is 12 residues. Trimming removed 8 bases at V and 7 bases at J, with 11 bases between. For the CDR3, the DNA is TGTGCCATCGCACCCACTAGCGGGGAGCTGTTTTTT. It codes for CAIAPTSGELFF.

V and J are TRBV5-4 and TRBJ1-6; D perhaps matches TRBD1 (6 bases). The CDR3 loop spans 15 amino acids. The V gene lost 7 bases and the J gene lost 10 bases, with 21 bases spanning the gap. CDR1 is SGHNT, CDR2 YYREEE, per germline (reference sequence). CDR3 in amino acids: CASHPQGVVGSPLHF. The CDR3 coding sequence is TGTGCCAGCCACCCACAGGGAGTAGTAGGGTCACCCCTCCACTTT.

This clonotype was found a few times. J is TRBJ1-1 and V is TRBV6-5, with 8 bases fitting TRBD1. The CDR3 has 15 residues. Germline-derived CDR1 and CDR2 are MNHEY and SVGAGI. V was pared by 5 bases and J by 0 bases, with 5 bases of the junction left unmatched. CDR3 sequence: CASSPPGQVNTEAFF. The CDR3, as DNA: TGTGCCAGCAGTCCGCCGGGACAGGTGAACACTGAAGCTTTCTTT.